This TCR beta chain appears in the sequencing data of a study of response to subunit inactivated influenza vaccine. About this clonotype: The target antigen is unknown.

This CDR3 spans 14 amino acids. Germline V lookup: CDR1 MNHEY, CDR2 SVGEGT. V was trimmed by 6 bases and J by 0 bases, leaving 12 bases between them. Overall study findings and caveats: With each seasonal influenza vaccination, the authors suggested, few new T cells are recruited.

MiXCR, applied by TCRdb to the RT-PCR reads, yields one record per CDR3 protein. The sample holds about 700,000 distinct CDR3 sequences; around 14% are singletons and the top ten take 5.5% to 7%. The input for sequencing was PBMCs from blood, taken less than 15 days before vaccination. This chain joins TRBV6-2 or TRBV6-3 and TRBJ2-7; possible D gene TRBD1, 6 bases. The TCR sequence derives from a middle-aged man who received an inactivated influenza vaccine. This chain's CDR3 is CASSRDTISYEQYF. CDR3 DNA: TGTGCCAGCAGCCGGGACACGATCTCCTACGAGCAGTACTTC.